This TCR beta chain was sequenced during a study of tumor and adjacent non-tumor tissue in lung cancer. The library came from three nested PCR rounds adapted from ARM-PCR protocols. TCRdb recomputed calls from the multiplex PCR reads with MiXCR, one row per CDR3 protein. Here the sample spans about 93,000 distinct CDR3 sequences, about 67% being singletons. The CDR3 covers 13 residues. CDR1 and CDR2 from the germline V gene are MNHEY and SVGAGI. No cell sorting was done before RNA was extracted from the tissue. Of note for this clonotype: Its specificity is unknown. A much bigger clone sits one base away, suggesting this may be a read error.

Regarding the study as a whole: Tumor tissue had significantly higher TCR diversity than normal lung.

The material sequenced was lung tumor tissue. This chain links TRBV6-5 with TRBJ1-5; D remains unclear. This sequence was found in a man in his sixties with non-small cell lung cancer. This CDR3 is CASSNSLWQPQHF. CDR3 DNA: TGTGCCAGCAGTAACTCCTTGTGGCAGCCCCAGCATTTT.